The clone carrying this T cell receptor (beta chain) was seen repeatedly, ten times or more. Its target is unknown. The data originate from a study of CD8 T cells in ankylosing spondylitis. General study results and limits: Significant enrichment of disease-linked clones was reported in matched ankylosing spondylitis synovial fluid. Among TCR beta sequences, a motif of roughly 8 highly homologous variants appeared characteristic of ankylosing spondylitis blood. Disease-linked clones, CD8+, were relatively rare in peripheral blood. Earlier authors reported some of these motif variants in reactive arthritis synovial fluid and blood.

The V and J ends lost 3 bases and 0 bases respectively, with 9 bases between them. Germline loops: CDR1 SQVTM, CDR2 ANQGSEA. The CDR3 length is 13 residues. Using quantitative 5'-RACE with molecular barcodes, the authors made TCR beta libraries. TCRdb passed the 5' RACE reads through MiXCR, listing each CDR3 protein once. This sample has roughly 440,000 distinct CDR3 sequences; over 15% occur once, and the top ten carry approximately 1%. The sequencing sample was made of blood, either unsorted or a sorted T cell fraction (not recorded which). This receptor was identified in a male donor with ankylosing spondylitis. This chain joins TRBV29-1 and TRBJ2-7, with a weak D call TRBD1 (5 bases). The CDR3 region has the DNA TGCAGCGTTGACAGGGAAAGCTCCTACGAGCAGTACTTC. Its protein product is CSVDRESSYEQYF.